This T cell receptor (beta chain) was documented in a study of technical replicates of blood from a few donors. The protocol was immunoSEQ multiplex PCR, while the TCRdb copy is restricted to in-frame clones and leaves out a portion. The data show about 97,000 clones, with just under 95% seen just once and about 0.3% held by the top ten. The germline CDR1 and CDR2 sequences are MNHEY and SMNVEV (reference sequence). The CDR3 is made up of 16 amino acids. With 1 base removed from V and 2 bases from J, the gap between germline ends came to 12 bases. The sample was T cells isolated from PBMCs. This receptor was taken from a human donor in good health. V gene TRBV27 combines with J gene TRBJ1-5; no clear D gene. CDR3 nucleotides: TGTGCCAGCAGTTTATACCCCGTCTCGGGCAATCAGCCCCAGCATTTT. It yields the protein CASSLYPVSGNQPQHF.